This T cell receptor (beta chain) was retrieved from a study of shared clonotypes between healthy human individuals. The study's findings and limits: Only blood underwent sampling, and tissue repertoires likely differ.

V lost 0 bases to trimming and J lost 5 bases, with 9 bases between them. Germline assignment: CDR1 SGHRS and CDR2 YFSETQ. This CDR3 is 14 amino acids long. The sorted-subset replicate PCRs were given 150 to 200 ng DNA, which is approximately 30,000 T cell genomes. This table comes from immunoSEQ multiplex PCR, and its TCRdb copy is limited to in-frame clones, with some not included. The top ten clones hold 0.32% of a sample with 400,000 or so clones, 90% to 97% of them seen once. About this clone itself: Antigen specificity is unknown.

The chain is built from TRBV5-1 and TRBJ2-1; TRBD1 or TRBD2 may be the D gene (5 bases each). The source is a man aged 25 to 40 in good health. The specimen sequenced was memory CD8+ T cells sorted from blood. Documented subset: CD45RO+ cells pooled with CCR7-negative TemRA cells. CDR3 in DNA: TGCGCCAGCAGCTTGGGGGACGCTAACAATGAGCAGTTCTTC. This translates into CASSLGDANNEQFF.